The rows below give T cell receptor beta chains drawn from one sample of a study of cytomegalovirus exposure and HLA in healthy donors. This table comes from immunoSEQ multiplex PCR, and its TCRdb copy is limited to in-frame clones, with some not included. Of some 140,000 clones listed, 84% are singletons. The source material was PBMCs. The receptors originated from a woman between 25 and 40 years old in good health and CMV-seronegative. CDR3s include the opening cysteine and the closing phenylalanine or tryptophan. D genes are given only for firm matches. Size values are once, few and many counts, or a class for expanded clones, and some rows have none.

d_call	cdr3_length	clone_size	v_call	cdr3_aa
-	17	-	TRBV11-2	CASRFLAGFVSDTEAFF
-	11	once	TRBV28	CASSFSTRRYF
-	13	-	TRBV5-1	CASSLGHNTEAFF
-	13	-	TRBV25-1	CASSETDTYEQYF
-	14	few	TRBV5-4	CASSSQGFLYGYTF
-	15	-	TRBV27	CASSLDGSAHEKLFF
-	13	-	TRBV19	CASRVTGTDTQYF
-	13	-	TRBV11-2	CASSQDAVGTQYF
-	14	many	TRBV27	CASKYDRYTDTQYF
-	15	-	TRBV15	CATSTEPGVAGELFF
-	21	-	TRBV23-1	CASSQSVGGPWESSYNSPLHF
-	14	once	TRBV7-9	CASSLGLGNEKLFF
TRBD1	14	-	TRBV19	CASSATGGRAEAFF
-	15	-	TRBV7-9	CASSFDRISGNTIYF
TRBD2	14	-	TRBV10-3	CATAGLAGSYEQYF
TRBD2	14	-	TRBV6-5	CASSPGTTTYEQYF
TRBD1	16	-	TRBV11-2	CASSLARTGGGYEQYF
-	11	-	TRBV30	CAWESRDLPIF
TRBD1	13	-	TRBV19	CASGGQANTEAFF
TRBD1	14	-	TRBV25-1	CASSEWGRGQGYTF
TRBD1	19	-	TRBV7-9	CASRKTGARIDPNNSPLHF
-	16	many	TRBV7-8	CASSLAEQGLGNEQFF
-	14	-	TRBV6-1	CASSDRYSYNEQFF
-	16	-	TRBV4-1	CASSQDETNRGYGYTF
TRBD1	16	-	TRBV7-2	CASSPTHRGFGTEAFF
TRBD2	18	once	TRBV7-3	CASSLRSGGHASTDTQYF
TRBD1	15	-	TRBV7-9	CASSYSGTGLDEQYF
TRBD1	14	-	TRBV6-1	CASSEQGTAYEQYF
-	14	-	TRBV7-9	CASSTGQQYPSYTF
TRBD1	13	-	TRBV7-6	CASSLGTGGGYTF
-	15	-	TRBV15	CATSRDEGGLWGYTF
-	17	-	TRBV15	CATSRDPQLSGANVLTF
-	15	-	TRBV5-1	CASSLAGAGTGELFF
TRBD1	16	-	TRBV9	CASSAQDRGWTDTQYF
TRBD2	15	-	TRBV6-4	CASSSGTSGTDTQYF
-	14	-	TRBV29-1	CSVETGNSGNTIYF
-	14	-	TRBV6-1	CASSRGIGVYGYTF
-	15	-	TRBV5-4	CASSILAVQNYGYTF
TRBD1	15	-	TRBV18	CASSPRQGNQETQYF
-	15	-	TRBV6-5	CASSYSRGSTDTQYF
TRBD2	13	-	TRBV7-9	CASSFREAGELFF
TRBD2	15	-	TRBV5-4	CASSPAGASTDTQYF
-	12	-	TRBV9	CASSLGDKKLFF
-	13	-	TRBV7-8	CASSSRTAYEQYF
-	15	-	TRBV5-1	CASSLSRTDTYEQYF
-	13	-	TRBV9	CASSVDGYSPLHF
-	15	-	TRBV7-2	CASSLDVGVRGGYTF